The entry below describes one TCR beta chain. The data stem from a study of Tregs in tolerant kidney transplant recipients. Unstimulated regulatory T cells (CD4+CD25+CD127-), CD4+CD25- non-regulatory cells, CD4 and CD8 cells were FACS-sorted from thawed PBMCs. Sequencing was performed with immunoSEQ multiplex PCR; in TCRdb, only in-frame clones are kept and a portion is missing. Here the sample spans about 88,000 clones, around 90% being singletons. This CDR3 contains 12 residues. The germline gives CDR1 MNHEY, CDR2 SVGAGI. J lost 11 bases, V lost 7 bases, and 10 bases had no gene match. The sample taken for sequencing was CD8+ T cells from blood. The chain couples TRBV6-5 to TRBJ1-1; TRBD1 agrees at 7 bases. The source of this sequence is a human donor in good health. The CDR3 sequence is CASKSEGASAFF. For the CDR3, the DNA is TGTGCCAGCAAGTCTGAGGGGGCGAGTGCTTTCTTT.